These T cell receptor beta chains were read from a single sample in a study of shared clonotypes between healthy human individuals. Sequencing was performed with immunoSEQ multiplex PCR; in TCRdb, only in-frame clones are kept and a portion is missing. The sample consists of roughly 2,000,000 clones, 80% to 95% of them appearing once. Material for sequencing was naive CD8+ T cells from PBMCs. These receptor sequences come from a man between 18 and 29 years old in good health. Some clones in this sample may be carry-over from other donors' samples. The CDR3 runs from the conserved cysteine through the conserved F or W.

J: TRBJ1-2; V: TRBV10-3; CDR3: CAISESVGGFFGYTF
J: TRBJ2-7; V: TRBV28; CDR3: CASSGWPSGWGKTYEQYF
J: TRBJ2-5; V: TRBV4-2; CDR3: CASSFGQSKGETQYF
J: TRBJ2-1; V: TRBV27; CDR3: CASSPGLYNEQFF
J: TRBJ1-4; V: TRBV11-2; CDR3: CASSSPGLGEKLFF
J: TRBJ2-7; V: TRBV27; CDR3: CASSLRTGGAYEQYF
J: TRBJ2-7; V: TRBV5-4; CDR3: CASSFGQDYEQYF
J: TRBJ2-1; V: TRBV5-6; CDR3: CASSLAGPTNEQFF
J: TRBJ1-5; V: TRBV4-1; CDR3: CASSQVGTSNQPQHF
J: TRBJ1-1; V: TRBV29-1; CDR3: CSARRGRGENTEAFF
J: TRBJ2-1; V: TRBV6-5; CDR3: CASSFGTGGSLEQFF
J: TRBJ2-7; V: TRBV5-8; CDR3: CASRGLWGTGTTYEQYF
J: TRBJ2-1; V: TRBV13; CDR3: CASSQRGGREQFF
J: TRBJ1-1; V: TRBV27; CDR3: CASIFIAEAFF
J: TRBJ1-5; V: TRBV5-6; CDR3: CASSLVSGNQPQHF
J: TRBJ2-1; V: TRBV27; CDR3: CASSLRQPYNEQFF
J: TRBJ2-7; V: TRBV28; CDR3: CASSRHRRTGGIYEQYF
J: TRBJ2-1; V: TRBV7-9; CDR3: CASSAPSRPLRHEQFF
J: TRBJ1-2; V: TRBV4-1; CDR3: CASSQETGNYGYTF
J: TRBJ2-1; V: TRBV27; CDR3: CASRTGNEQFF
J: TRBJ1-1; V: TRBV5-6; CDR3: CASSSGTGELNTEAFF
J: TRBJ1-2; V: TRBV19; CDR3: CASCCHYGYTF
J: TRBJ1-5; V: TRBV7-2; CDR3: CASEPGRGPQPQHF
J: TRBJ1-1; V: TRBV7-9; CDR3: CASSSPRDTGNTEAFF
J: TRBJ1-2; V: TRBV4-3; CDR3: CASSQAGGPYGYTF
J: TRBJ2-7; V: TRBV4-2; CDR3: CASSRGHYEQYF
J: TRBJ1-1; V: TRBV13; CDR3: CASSPGTVKAEAFF
J: -; V: TRBV29-1; CDR3: CSVGTREETDSYEQYF
J: TRBJ1-2; V: TRBV4-3; CDR3: CASSQETGNYGYTF
J: TRBJ1-6; V: TRBV6-5; CDR3: CASSLTGDSPLHF
J: TRBJ1-2; V: TRBV30; CDR3: CAWDSILYGYTF
J: TRBJ2-1; V: TRBV15; CDR3: CATSRGTSGPESSYNEQFF
J: TRBJ2-7; V: TRBV5-4; CDR3: CASSLWSIGVTGLTSYEQYF
J: TRBJ2-7; V: TRBV7-9; CDR3: CASSFRLANIYEQYF
J: TRBJ2-7; V: TRBV19; CDR3: CASSAWVGYEQYF
J: TRBJ2-3; V: TRBV11-2; CDR3: CASSLVTNTDTQYF
J: TRBJ1-4; V: TRBV28; CDR3: CASSLLLDSEKLFF
J: TRBJ2-7; V: TRBV4-3; CDR3: CASSQDKEVRGYEQYF
J: TRBJ2-1; V: TRBV7-3; CDR3: CASSLTFGGPENEQFF
J: TRBJ2-7; V: TRBV28; CDR3: CASSLTGATYEQYF
J: TRBJ2-5; V: TRBV28; CDR3: CASSLGTSAIRETQYF
J: TRBJ2-6; V: TRBV9; CDR3: CASSVGRVTGANVLTF
J: TRBJ2-7; V: TRBV27; CDR3: CASSLNPAIYEQYF
J: TRBJ2-7; V: TRBV4-3; CDR3: CASSRNRGEQYF
J: TRBJ2-3; V: TRBV27; CDR3: CASSSPLAGLTDTQYF
J: TRBJ1-1; V: TRBV10-3; CDR3: CAISESGGVEAFF
J: TRBJ2-7; V: TRBV29-1; CDR3: CSVEGGGGEQYF
J: TRBJ1-1; V: TRBV18; CDR3: CASSRIKGGLNTEAFF
J: TRBJ2-7; V: TRBV27; CDR3: CASSLSLGYEQYF
J: TRBJ2-5; V: TRBV6-1; CDR3: CASSEYDMPQETQYF
J: TRBJ2-7; V: TRBV5-1; CDR3: CASSAWTGGAYEQYF
J: TRBJ2-7; V: TRBV7-2; CDR3: CASSWGAYEQYF
J: TRBJ2-7; V: TRBV27; CDR3: CASSITPGANEQYF
J: TRBJ2-7; V: TRBV7-9; CDR3: CASSFGPNEQYF
J: TRBJ2-1; V: TRBV11-2; CDR3: CASSFTASSYNEQFF